This T cell receptor (beta chain) was observed in a study of T-cell reconstitution after alpha-beta-depleted transplantation in children. Findings and limits, study-wide: The origin of alpha-beta T cells about two months after transplant was reportedly several hundred expanded graft clones.

This clonotype was found many times. Its target is unknown. The V end lost 5 bases, the J end lost 8 bases, and 19 bases lay between the germline ends. Germline CDR1 reads DFQATT; CDR2 reads SNEGSKA (reference sequence). CDR3 length equals 14 residues. TCRbeta library preparation incorporated unique molecular identifiers. TCRdb reanalysed the PCR reads using MiXCR and keeps one entry per CDR3 protein. The sample has 180,000 or so distinct CDR3 sequences, roughly 6.5% seen once. The V and J genes are TRBV20-1 and TRBJ2-1; D perhaps matches TRBD2 (7 bases). This sequence was found in a girl under two years old with combined immunodeficiency, due to receive a stem cell transplant. Sequences were derived from PBMCs, sampled before TCRalphabeta/CD19-depleted stem cell transplant. In DNA, the CDR3 is TGCAGTGCTCGGGACTACCAAGGGGGGGATGAGCAGTTCTTC. Translated, it gives CSARDYQGGDEQFF.